Each of the 8 T cell receptor beta chains below was sequenced from the same sample in a study of T cells in Graves' hyperthyroidism and ophthalmopathy. RNA transcripts served as the template for amplifying TCR beta CDR3 regions. HTBI primers were employed in a first-round RT-PCR of the TCR CDR3. From the multiplex PCR reads, TCRdb called clonotypes with MiXCR, one entry per CDR3 protein. This table holds about 500,000 distinct CDR3 sequences, 46% found once. Sequencing was carried out using peripheral blood or thyroid tissue (not recorded which). All receptors derive from an adult woman with Graves' disease, either hyperthyroidism or ophthalmopathy (not recorded which).

The rearrangement joins TRBV12-3 or TRBV12-4 to TRBJ1-5; TRBD1 matches at 9 bases. CDR3 length equals 12 residues. Unmatched junction bases numbered 1, after V lost 7 bases and J lost 6 bases. The CDR3 sequence is CASTGQGQPQHF. The CDR3, as DNA: TGTGCCAGCACGGGACAGGGTCAGCCCCAGCATTTT.

This clonotype was counted between two and nine times. The rearrangement links TRBV5-1 to TRBJ1-1; D is uncertain. Germline CDR1 is SGHRS and CDR2 is YFSETQ. The CDR3 loop spans 15 amino acids. V was cut by 2 bases and J by 5 bases, with 16 bases left in between. Here the CDR3 DNA reads TGCGCCAGCAGCTTAGGAGGCATCCGGGAAACTGAAGCTTTCTTT. It specifies CASSLGGIRETEAFF.

V and J are TRBV12-3 or TRBV12-4 and TRBJ1-1; D remains unclear. V gave up 4 bases and J gave up 1 base, with 7 bases separating them. The CDR3 contains 13 residues. CDR3 in DNA: TGTGCCAGCAGTTCAACACAGAACACTGAAGCTTTCTTT. Encoded protein: CASSSTQNTEAFF.

V is TRBV20-1 and J is TRBJ1-2; possibly TRBD1 for D (6 bases). CDR1 is DFQATT and CDR2 is SNEGSKA in the germline V gene (reference sequence). This CDR3 has 13 residues. CDR3 coding DNA: TGCAGCGTGGACCCCCCCCGGACAGAGGGCTACACCTTC. This codes for CSVDPPRTEGYTF.

This clonotype has at least ten counts. The V gene is TRBV6-1, the J gene TRBJ1-5, with D hard to call. Germline assignment: CDR1 MNHNS and CDR2 SASEGT. V gave up 8 bases and J gave up 4 bases, with 12 bases separating them. This CDR3 has 13 residues. CDR3 amino acids: CASVSVLNQPQHF. CDR3 nucleotides: TGTGCCAGCGTATCGGTCCTTAATCAGCCCCAGCATTTT.

This chain links TRBV20-1 with TRBJ1-2; tentatively, D is TRBD1 (6 bases). Trimming took off 6 bases at V and 7 bases at J, with 15 bases between the two ends. This CDR3 contains 12 residues. Germline values: CDR1 DFQATT, CDR2 SNEGSKA (reference sequence). CDR3 residues: CSAETGLTGYTF. In DNA form, the CDR3 reads TGCAGTGCGGAGACAGGTCTTACTGGCTACACCTTC.

The sample holds many counts of this clonotype. V is TRBV19 and J is TRBJ2-7, with 7 positions matching TRBD1. J gave up 4 bases and V 5 bases, and 8 bases lay outside the gene matches. Per the germline V gene, CDR1 is LNHDA and CDR2 is SQIVND (reference sequence). The CDR3 spans 14 residues. The CDR3 loop is CASSPQTGSYEQYF. The DNA for the CDR3 is TGTGCCAGTAGTCCCCAGACAGGGTCTTACGAGCAGTACTTC.

This chain links TRBV7-2 with TRBJ1-2, with 11 positions matching TRBD1. J lost 7 bases, V lost 3 bases, and 7 bases had no gene match. Germline V gene data show CDR1 as SGHTA and CDR2 as FQGNSA. This CDR3 has 15 amino acids. The CDR3 bases are TGTGCCAGCAGCTTGAACCGGGACAGGGGGGCTGGCTACACCTTC. Its protein product is CASSLNRDRGAGYTF.